This TCR beta chain was observed in a study of T cell responses to AZD1222 COVID-19 vaccine (TCRdb year 2021). About the study as a whole: AZD1222 recipients with second doses at about 4 weeks or about 12 weeks were pooled, because spike-specific TCR depth and breadth did not differ between schedules. Trial participants were enrolled by age into subgroups of 18-55, 56-69 and 70-plus years, and 148, 28 and 57 TCR-sequenced participants, respectively, were included in these subgroups. A total of 233 trial participants underwent TCR sequencing, of whom some 200 had received two doses of AZD1222 and 26 had received two doses of the MenACWY control vaccine. On the study overall, not on this receptor specifically: Because no day 14 peak-response samples were available, the repertoires could be characterized only after the peak T cell response. In the small 56-69-year group, the increase in depth fell short of significance, most likely because of low power. Reportedly, almost half of the unique spike-specific TCRs recognized epitopes lying outside the regions that are mutated in the B.1.351 and B.1.1.7 variants. Participants were mostly white British and included more females than males, and it was suggested by the authors that clonal diversity may have been underestimated. Only six or seven AZD1222 recipients were SARS-CoV-2 seropositive at baseline, limiting conclusions about previously exposed vaccinees. The whole spike protein was spanned by vaccine-associated CD4 TCRs, and dominant responses were seen in regions 160-218 and 743-854. After two AZD1222 doses, both the breadth and the depth of spike-specific TCRs were significantly higher than at day 0 and than in MenACWY recipients.

Comments on this clone: The antigen it recognizes is unknown. No qualities accompany the bases; no much larger clone lies one base away.

CDR1 and CDR2, per the germline V gene, are SNHLY and FYNNEI. The CDR3 spans 13 residues, from the cysteine through the phenylalanine. Only the CDR3 DNA is retained, 39 bases long and in frame from the first base. Deletion took 6 bases off V and 4 bases off J, with a span of 9 bases between the germline ends. The CDR3 regions of human TCRbeta chains were analyzed by immunosequencing. The published analysis was carried out like this. TCRs in the repertoires were matched against a reference library of SARS-CoV-2-specific TCRs that had been generated with the MIRA antigen-specificity platform. Breadth was defined as the fraction of unique TCRs that were SARS-CoV-2-associated, and depth was defined as the fraction of total T cells that were SARS-CoV-2-associated. Each spike-specific TCR was assigned to its reactive spike region and to a CD4 or CD8 class using the MIRA data. Log10-transformed breadth and depth values were compared by one-way ANOVA with Sidak's multiple comparisons tests. Held by TCRdb, this immuneACCESS table contains in-frame sequences only and omits some clones. Under half of the omission traces to an unresolved V gene where checked; the cause of the rest is unknown. That table supplies the V and J calls and clone size; D and trimming were determined from the DNA. In all, the sample holds 100,000 or so clones, and 85% to 90% of those were seen once. The biggest ten clones account for roughly 17% of the sample.

In light of the paper, this sample's time point label describes: baseline before first vaccination. The vaccinee samples were drawn from two UK trials, COV001 and COV002, one of which was a single-blind randomized controlled phase 2/3 trial testing AZD1222 (ChAdOx1 nCoV-19) in healthy adults. For TCRbeta chain sequencing, PBMC samples from trial participants were taken at day 0 and at day 28 after the second dose. This clonotype originated in an adult in good health. The chain is encoded by TRBV2 joined to TRBJ2-2; the D gene remains uncertain. This material consisted of peripheral blood, taken on day 0 of AZD1222 vaccination. For the CDR3, the sequence is CASRFTFTGELFF. The sequence in DNA is TGTGCCAGCAGGTTCACGTTCACCGGGGAGCTGTTTTTT.